These 25 T cell receptor beta chains share one sample of origin, sequenced in a study of blood T cell repertoires in COVID-19. Data came from immunoSEQ multiplex PCR; TCRdb stores just in-frame clones and leaves some out. The sample holds under 150,000 clones, roughly 82% seen once. Sequencing input: peripheral blood. All receptors come from a man older than 75 with acute or convalescent COVID-19.

This clone was seen only a few times. CDR3 protein: CASSSRRTGINSPLHF. Here the CDR3 DNA reads TGTGCCAGTAGTTCCCGCCGGACAGGTATTAATTCACCCCTCCACTTT. This sequence joins TRBV19 and TRBJ1-6, with 7 positions matching TRBD1. V lost 5 bases, J lost 6 bases, and 10 bases stayed unmatched. CDR3 length: 16 residues. Germline CDR1 is LNHDA and CDR2 is SQIVND (reference sequence).

This clone appeared once. The V call is TRBV3-1 (or the pseudogene TRBV3-2), the J call TRBJ1-4; 9 bases fit TRBD1. Germline trimming cut 8 bases from V and 6 bases from J; bases unmatched to any gene: 7. Germline CDR1 and CDR2: LGHDT and YNNKEL (reference sequence). This CDR3 spans 14 amino acids. The CDR3 loop is CASAPGTGYEKLFF. The DNA for the CDR3 is TGTGCCAGCGCCCCCGGGACAGGGTATGAAAAACTGTTTTTT.

This chain links TRBV3-1 (or the pseudogene TRBV3-2) with TRBJ2-6; no clear D gene. Germline CDR1 LGHDT, CDR2 YNNKEL (reference sequence). V shed 4 bases and J shed 0 bases, with 7 bases lying between them. CDR3 length: 15 amino acids. The CDR3 coding sequence is TGTGCCAGCAGCCGGCAGCGCTCTGGGGCCAACGTCCTGACTTTC. The encoded protein is CASSRQRSGANVLTF.

The chain couples TRBV6-5 to TRBJ1-2; 8 nucleotides agree with TRBD1. The germline CDR1 and CDR2 sequences are MNHEY and SVGAGI. CDR3 length: 14 residues. J gave up 4 bases and V 7 bases, and 8 bases lay outside the gene matches. DNA of the CDR3: TGTGCCAGCACCCTTGGACAGGGAGTCTATGGCTACACCTTC. It codes for CASTLGQGVYGYTF.

The rearrangement uses TRBV7-2 and TRBJ1-1; TRBD1 is a possible D gene (6 bases). The CDR3 extends over 13 amino acids. Per germline, CDR1 SGHTA and CDR2 FQGNSA. V was trimmed by 5 bases and J by 1 base, leaving 8 bases between them. The CDR3 spells CASSMTGNTEAFF. In nucleotides, the CDR3 is TGTGCCAGCAGCATGACAGGGAACACTGAAGCTTTCTTT.

The J gene is TRBJ2-3, the V gene TRBV11-2; 13 bases align to TRBD2. Per the germline V gene, CDR1 is SGHAT and CDR2 is FQNNGV. The CDR3 runs 16 residues. V was pared by 4 bases and J by 7 bases, with 8 bases of the junction left unmatched. Written as DNA, the CDR3 is TGTGCCAGCAGCTCGATACTAGCGGGGGGGCCAAATACGCAGTATTTT. This translates into CASSSILAGGPNTQYF.

The genes are TRBV4-1 and TRBJ1-1; perhaps TRBD1 as D (5 bases). V was pared by 4 bases and J by 5 bases, with 14 bases between. Germline values: CDR1 MGHRA, CDR2 YSYEKL. This CDR3 comprises 14 residues. In DNA form, the CDR3 reads TGCGCCAGCAGCCTCTCACCAGGGAGGACTGAAGCTTTCTTT. This translates into CASSLSPGRTEAFF.

The chain uses TRBV19 and TRBJ1-2; 10 bases agree with TRBD1. With 4 bases clipped from V and 8 bases from J, the junction kept 4 bases outside the gene matches. Germline CDR1 LNHDA, CDR2 SQIVND (reference sequence). The CDR3 extends over 13 amino acids. CDR3: CASSRQGADGYTF. The CDR3 DNA reads TGTGCCAGTAGTAGACAGGGGGCCGACGGCTACACCTTC.

The J gene is TRBJ1-1, the V gene TRBV6-5, with a possible D match to TRBD1 (5 bases). The CDR3 spans 14 residues. Germline V gene sequence: CDR1 MNHEY, CDR2 SVGAGI. The ends were cut back, 0 bases at V and 0 bases at J, with 5 bases in the middle. CDR3 sequence (DNA): TGTGCCAGCAGTTACTCGACAGTGAACACTGAAGCTTTCTTT. It codes for CASSYSTVNTEAFF.

DNA for the CDR3: TGTGCCAGCGTACCTGGACAGGGTAACACCGGGGAGCTGTTTTTT. This codes for CASVPGQGNTGELFF. V is TRBV18 and J is TRBJ2-2; 8 bases fit TRBD1. This CDR3 has 15 amino acids. J gave up 2 bases and V 8 bases, and 7 bases lay outside the gene matches. From germline, CDR1 is KGHSH and CDR2 LQKENI.

The chain couples TRBV30 to TRBJ2-5; a weak D match, TRBD2 (6 bases). The length of the CDR3 is 14 residues. Germline V gene data show CDR1 as GTSNPN and CDR2 as SVGIG (reference sequence). This chain's CDR3 is CAGDFGGVQETQYF. In DNA, the CDR3 is TGTGCTGGGGACTTCGGCGGGGTCCAAGAGACCCAGTACTTC.

In its sample, this clone was seen once. CDR3 nucleotides: TGTGCCAGCAGCTTTTCCGGGGGGTCCAAAAACATTCAGTACTTC. Amino acid sequence: CASSFSGGSKNIQYF. The chain uses TRBV7-9 and TRBJ2-4; TRBD2 agrees at 7 bases. Looked up from germline, CDR1 is SEHNR and CDR2 is FQNEAQ (reference sequence). Trimming cost V 3 bases and J 2 bases; bases outside gene matches: 4. The CDR3 totals 15 residues.

This clone was observed a few times. The rearrangement joins TRBV28 to TRBJ2-7, with TRBD1 matching 10 bases. Trimming at V came to 6 bases and at J to 4 bases, leaving 6 bases not matched to a gene. The CDR3 is 14 residues long. Germline loops: CDR1 MDHEN, CDR2 SYDVKM. CDR3 in amino acids: CASRTGQGVYEQYF. Here the CDR3 DNA reads TGTGCCAGCAGGACAGGACAGGGGGTTTACGAGCAGTACTTC.

DNA for the CDR3: TGTGCCAGTAGTAGCCTACAAGAGACCCAGTACTTC. Its protein is CASSSLQETQYF. The rearrangement uses TRBV19 and TRBJ2-5, with D unresolved. Germline-derived CDR1 and CDR2 are LNHDA and SQIVND (reference sequence). CDR3 length equals 12 residues. V was cut by 4 bases and J by 2 bases, with 5 bases left in between.

This chain connects TRBV28 to TRBJ2-7; a weak D match, TRBD1 (6 bases). This CDR3 has 13 amino acids. Trimming stripped 5 bases from V and 2 bases from J, with 10 bases between. Germline lookup yields CDR1 MDHEN and CDR2 SYDVKM. The CDR3 loop reads CASSNTGTYEQYF. CDR3 DNA sequence: TGTGCCAGCAGTAATACAGGGACCTACGAGCAGTACTTC.

The rearrangement uses TRBV4-1 and TRBJ1-5; TRBD1 matches 7 bases. This CDR3 has 16 residues. V lost 3 bases and J lost 6; bases outside the gene matches: 11. Germline CDR1 and CDR2: MGHRA and YSYEKL. The CDR3 DNA reads as TGCGCCAGCAGCCAGCAGGGGGGACCGGTTGGTCAGCCCCAGCATTTT. The encoded protein is CASSQQGGPVGQPQHF.

The chain recombines TRBV4-2 with TRBJ2-3; D may be TRBD1 (6 bases). Trimming removed 5 bases at V and 3 bases at J, with 12 bases between. The CDR3 is made up of 14 amino acids. The germline gives CDR1 LGHNA, CDR2 YNFKEQ. CDR3 in amino acids: CASSDPRGTDTQYF. The CDR3 nucleotides are TGTGCCAGCAGCGACCCCAGGGGTACAGATACGCAGTATTTT.

The chain recombines TRBV6-2 or TRBV6-3 with TRBJ1-1; TRBD1 might be the D (5 bases). Looked up from germline, CDR1 is MNHEY and CDR2 is SVGEGT. This CDR3 is built from 15 residues. Trimming stripped 0 bases from V and 0 bases from J, with 8 bases between. CDR3 bases: TGTGCCAGCAGTTACTCCGACAGAATGAACACTGAAGCTTTCTTT. Amino acids: CASSYSDRMNTEAFF.

J is TRBJ2-7 and V is TRBV2, with a weak D call TRBD1 (6 bases). The germline gives CDR1 SNHLY, CDR2 FYNNEI. The CDR3 sequence is 16 residues long. Trimming pared 2 bases from V and 4 bases from J, leaving 18 bases between. The CDR3 DNA sequence: TGTGCCAGCAGTGAATGGGGGCAGGGCCTGGGGTACGAGCAGTACTTC. Its protein is CASSEWGQGLGYEQYF.

The chain couples TRBV19 to TRBJ1-5; D not certain. The germline V and J ends were trimmed by 4 bases and 4 bases, with 5 bases remaining between them. CDR1 and CDR2 from the germline V gene are LNHDA and SQIVND (reference sequence). The CDR3 is 12 residues long. CDR3 region: CASSKLNQPQHF. The DNA of the CDR3 is TGTGCCAGTAGTAAACTGAATCAGCCCCAGCATTTT.

Only one count was recorded for this clone. The genes are TRBV18 and TRBJ1-1; possible D gene TRBD1, 6 bases. CDR1 is KGHSH and CDR2 is LQKENI in the germline V gene. The CDR3 loop spans 13 amino acids. V lost 2 bases, J lost 5 bases, and 9 bases lay in between. The CDR3 reads CASSPDRQTEAFF. CDR3 DNA sequence: TGTGCCAGCTCACCAGACAGGCAAACTGAAGCTTTCTTT.

This clone was observed a few times. This chain uses TRBV19 with TRBJ1-1; maybe TRBD1 (5 bases). V lost 2 bases, J lost 4 bases, and 17 bases lay in between. Germline CDR1 reads LNHDA; CDR2 reads SQIVND (reference sequence). The CDR3 spans 16 residues. The CDR3 is CASSIRIEWGGTEAFF. CDR3 bases: TGTGCCAGTAGTATAAGGATTGAGTGGGGCGGCACTGAAGCTTTCTTT.

The chain has TRBV5-4 and TRBJ2-2, with 9 bases matching TRBD2. Germline loops: CDR1 SGHNT, CDR2 YYREEE (reference sequence). The CDR3 extends over 17 amino acids. With 4 bases clipped from V and 4 bases from J, the junction kept 11 bases outside the gene matches. In nucleotides, the CDR3 is TGTGCCAGCAGCACCGAAACTAGCGGGCGGGCCACCGGGGAGCTGTTTTTT. This encodes CASSTETSGRATGELFF.

This rearrangement joins TRBV28 to TRBJ2-7, with D possibly TRBD2 on 6 matching bases. Trimming pared 7 bases from V and 6 bases from J, leaving 22 bases between. The CDR3 totals 15 residues. Germline CDR1 MDHEN, CDR2 SYDVKM. The CDR3 sequence: CASTPGGGVVREQYF. In DNA, the CDR3 is TGTGCCAGCACCCCAGGCGGAGGGGTCGTTCGCGAGCAGTACTTC. Full variable domain (outside the CDR3, taken from reference TRBV28 and TRBJ2-7): DVKVTQSSRYLVKRTGEKVFLECVQDMDHENMFWYRQDPGLGLRLIYFSYDVKMKEKGDIPEGYSVSREKKERFSLILESASTNQTSMYLCASTPGGGVVREQYFGPGTRLTVT.

This clone was seen a handful of times. This chain connects TRBV12-5 to TRBJ2-3; maybe TRBD2 (7 bases). CDR1 LGHNT and CDR2 FRNRAP come from the germline V gene. The CDR3 length is 15 residues. V was clipped by 3 bases and J by 0 bases, with 10 bases between them. CDR3 amino acids: CASGFGGLSTDTQYF. CDR3 coding DNA: TGTGCTAGTGGTTTCGGGGGGCTCAGCACAGATACGCAGTATTTT.